This T cell receptor (beta chain) was recovered during a study of blood T cell repertoires in COVID-19. The ends lost 1 base at V and 0 bases at J; junction bases unmatched: 3. Germline V gene sequence: CDR1 KGHDR, CDR2 SFDVKD. CDR3 length: 17 amino acids. Original processing methods: Reference gene primers were amplified, and this amplification served to estimate nucleated cell counts. Here immunoSEQ multiplex PCR was the method, and the copy in TCRdb shows in-frame clones only, minus some. V, J and clone size derive from that table, while D and trimming were established from the DNA sequence. This table has nearly 350,000 clones, about 83% appearing once. This clone occurred a few times.

This chain joins TRBV24-1 and TRBJ2-2; 8 nucleotides match TRBD1. The sequence was collected from a man aged 25 to 40 with active or convalescent COVID-19. Sequencing was performed on peripheral blood. CDR3 sequence (DNA): TGTGCCACCAGTGATTTCAGGACAGGGTCGAACACCGGGGAGCTGTTTTTT. Translation gives CATSDFRTGSNTGELFF.